These 3 T cell receptor beta chains were all obtained from the same sample, sequenced in a study of Ad26.COV2.S vaccination and SARS-CoV-2 variants. Libraries were prepared by immunoSEQ multiplex PCR; TCRdb keeps only in-frame clonotypes and omits some of them. This table has about 280,000 clones, over 75% appearing once. Treatment: around 19 received Ad26.COV2.S at low or high dose, single or two shots; a few received placebo; per-sample allocation not given. Material that was analyzed had been drawn on day 63 after the first vaccine or placebo injection. This material consisted of peripheral blood, taken in a trial of Ad26.COV2.S vaccine versus placebo. The receptor set was obtained from a person between 18 and 60 years old who received the Ad26.COV2.S COVID-19 vaccine or a placebo.

The rearrangement joins TRBV5-5 to TRBJ2-1; maybe TRBD1 (5 bases). Germline-derived CDR1 and CDR2 are SGHKS and YYEKEE (reference sequence). CDR3 length equals 13 residues. V lost 2 bases and J 9 bases, leaving 12 bases between the germline ends. Here the CDR3 DNA reads TGTGCCAGCAGCTTAGGGGAATGGGTTGAGCAGTTCTTC. It yields the protein CASSLGEWVEQFF.

The DNA for the CDR3 is TGTGCCAGCAGCCGCAGGCCGCCGACCGTACCCGTCTACGAGCAGTACTTC. Translated, it gives CASSRRPPTVPVYEQYF. The rearrangement joins TRBV7-2 to TRBJ2-7; D remains unclear. Germline values: CDR1 SGHTA, CDR2 FQGNSA. Between the trimmed V and J ends, which lost 5 bases and 3 bases, there was a span of 23 bases. CDR3 length: 17 amino acids.

The rearrangement links TRBV6-2 or TRBV6-3 to TRBJ2-7; weak D call: TRBD1 (6 bases). The CDR3 contains 12 residues. Germline CDR1 is MNHEY and CDR2 is SVGEGT. V gave up 4 bases and J gave up 5 bases, with 9 bases separating them. The CDR3 sequence: CASSSRQDEQYF. CDR3 in DNA: TGTGCCAGCAGTTCCCGACAGGACGAGCAGTACTTC.